Here is one T cell receptor beta chain with its context. Additional DNA sequences in this sample encode the identical CDR3. The CDR3 length is 14 residues. Germline trimming cut 6 bases from V and 2 bases from J; bases unmatched to any gene: 3. Germline V gene data show CDR1 as LNHDA and CDR2 as SQIVND (reference sequence). The investigators sampled blood at baseline, at cycle 4 day 1, and at cycle 7 day 1. These data are taken from a study of OX40 agonist ivuxolimab in advanced cancers. Data came from immunoSEQ multiplex PCR; TCRdb stores just in-frame clones and leaves some out. This sample has 70,000 to 90,000 clones, with more than 75% found just once.

The genes are TRBV19 and TRBJ2-2; 7 bases agree with TRBD1. The sample was CD4+ or CD8+ T cells sorted from blood, taken in a trial of the OX40 agonist ivuxolimab. The receptor was isolated from an adult with an advanced solid tumor such as melanoma, head and neck, liver or kidney cancer. Written as DNA, the CDR3 is TGTGCCAGTAGCGGGACAGCTAACACCGGGGAGCTGTTTTTT. This translates into CASSGTANTGELFF.